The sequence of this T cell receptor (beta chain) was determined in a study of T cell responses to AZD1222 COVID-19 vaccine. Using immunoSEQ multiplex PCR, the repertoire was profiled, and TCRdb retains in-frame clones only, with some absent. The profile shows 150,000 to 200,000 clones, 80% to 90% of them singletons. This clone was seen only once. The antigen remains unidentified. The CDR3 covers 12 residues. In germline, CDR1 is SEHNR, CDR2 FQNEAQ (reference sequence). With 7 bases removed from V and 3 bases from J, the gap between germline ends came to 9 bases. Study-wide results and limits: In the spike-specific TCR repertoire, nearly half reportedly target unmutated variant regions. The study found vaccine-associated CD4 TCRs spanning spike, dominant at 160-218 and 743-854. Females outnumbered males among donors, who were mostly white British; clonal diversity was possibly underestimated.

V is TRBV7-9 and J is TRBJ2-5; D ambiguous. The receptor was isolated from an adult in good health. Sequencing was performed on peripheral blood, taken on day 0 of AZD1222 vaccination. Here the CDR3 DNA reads TGTGCCAGCACATTACGGGAAGAGACCCAGTACTTC. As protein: CASTLREETQYF.